This passage covers 25 T cell receptor beta chains from one sample sequenced in a study of shared clonotypes between healthy human individuals. Generated by immunoSEQ multiplex PCR, the TCRdb table keeps only in-frame clones and is missing some. The sample contains about 2,500,000 clones, approximately 94% of which appear only once. The sequenced sample was naive CD4+ T cells sorted from blood. As for subset: CD45RA+ positively selected. The receptors shown here come from a man aged 18 to 29 in good health.

The chain has TRBV6-1 and TRBJ2-2, with 16 bases lining up with TRBD2. The germline gives CDR1 MNHNS, CDR2 SASEGT. CDR3 length: 18 residues. V was clipped by 1 base and J by 6 bases; unmatched bases: 5. Here the CDR3 reads CASSEGGLAGGPAGELFF. In nucleotides, the CDR3 is TGTGCCAGCAGTGAAGGGGGACTAGCGGGAGGGCCCGCCGGGGAGCTGTTTTTT.

V and J are TRBV12-1 and TRBJ1-1; TRBD1 reflects the table's D call only, with no check against the DNA. TRBV12-1 is deemed a pseudogene. This CDR3 region has 17 residues. The CDR3, as DNA: TGTGCCAGCAGCTTCCTCGGCGGGAGGACAGGGGAGACTGAAGCTTTCTTT. It codes for CASSFLGGRTGETEAFF.

The chain couples TRBV7-6 to TRBJ2-2, with 8 bases aligning to TRBD1. The ends lost 7 bases at V and 1 base at J; junction bases unmatched: 8. Germline lookup yields CDR1 SGHVS and CDR2 FNYEAQ. The CDR3 is 16 amino acids. The CDR3 protein is CASTLRDRRNTGELFF. CDR3 DNA: TGTGCCAGCACCCTCCGGGACAGGCGGAACACCGGGGAGCTGTTTTTT.

The genes are TRBV6-5 and TRBJ1-5; D gene ambiguous. CDR3 length: 15 amino acids. V dropped 5 bases and J dropped 0 bases, with 11 bases sitting between them. CDR1 is MNHEY and CDR2 is SVGAGI in the germline V gene. CDR3 residues: CASSATPYSNQPQHF. CDR3 nucleotides: TGTGCCAGCAGTGCCACTCCGTATAGCAATCAGCCCCAGCATTTT.

V gene TRBV11-3 combines with J gene TRBJ2-3; unclear D gene. The CDR3 is made up of 12 amino acids. CDR1 and CDR2 from the germline V gene are SGHNT and YENEEA. V was shortened by 5 bases and J by 7 bases, with 10 bases between the two germline ends. CDR3 bases: TGTGCCAGCAGCACCTCTCACAATACGCAGTATTTT. Translated, it gives CASSTSHNTQYF.

The chain joins TRBV5-1 to TRBJ2-5, with TRBD2 matching 13 bases. The ends lost 4 bases at V and 1 base at J; junction bases unmatched: 7. Germline V gene data show CDR1 as SGHRS and CDR2 as YFSETQ. This CDR3 is built from 17 residues. CDR3 bases: TGCGCCAGCAGCGCCTGGACTAGCGGGAGAGGCCAAGAGACCCAGTACTTC. This sequence encodes CASSAWTSGRGQETQYF.

The table lists this clone with a count of one. This sequence joins TRBV6-1 and TRBJ1-2, with TRBD1 matching over 12 bases. Germline V gene lookup returns CDR1 MNHNS and CDR2 SASEGT. This CDR3 is 18 amino acids long. The ends lost 4 bases at V and 5 bases at J; junction bases unmatched: 14. CDR3 in DNA: TGTGCCAGCAGTGGGGGTCCCGGGACAGGGGGCGCGAGGTATGGCTACACCTTC. It is translated as CASSGGPGTGGARYGYTF.

The chain carries TRBV30 and TRBJ1-2; maybe TRBD1 (6 bases). Trimming took 4 bases from V and 5 from J, leaving 14 bases between them. This CDR3 comprises 13 residues. In germline, CDR1 is GTSNPN, CDR2 SVGIG (reference sequence). In nucleotides, the CDR3 is TGTGCCTGGAATGGAGGGGGAAGATATGGCTACACCTTC. Residues: CAWNGGGRYGYTF.

The chain links TRBV11-2 to TRBJ2-7; D gene ambiguous. Trimming cost V 0 bases and J 5 bases, with 5 bases left between them. Germline V gene data show CDR1 as SGHAT and CDR2 as FQNNGV. This CDR3 comprises 12 residues. The CDR3 sequence is CASSLESNEQYF. CDR3 DNA sequence: TGTGCCAGCAGCTTAGAATCAAACGAGCAGTACTTC.

DNA of the CDR3: TGTGCCACCAGCAGAGAAGGGCCTACCCCCTATGGCTACACCTTC. Protein: CATSREGPTPYGYTF. The chain combines TRBV15 with TRBJ1-2; D remains ambiguous. V was clipped by 0 bases and J by 4 bases, with 12 bases between them. Germline values: CDR1 LNHNV, CDR2 YYDKDF (reference sequence). The CDR3 runs to 15 residues.

For this clone: The sample has other DNA sequences that encode this CDR3 too. The CDR3 spells CASSTGQPNQPQHF. The CDR3, as DNA: TGCGCCAGCAGCACCGGACAGCCCAATCAGCCCCAGCATTTT. The chain joins TRBV5-1 to TRBJ1-5, with D tentatively TRBD1 (6 bases). Germline V CDR1 and CDR2: SGHRS, YFSETQ. The CDR3 covers 14 residues. The germline V and J ends were trimmed by 4 bases and 3 bases, with 11 bases remaining between them.

This chain links TRBV5-1 with TRBJ2-3, with D tentatively TRBD1 (5 bases). V lost 2 bases to trimming and J lost 3 bases, with 13 bases between them. The V gene's germline CDR1 is SGHRS and CDR2 YFSETQ. This CDR3 is built from 15 residues. The CDR3 reads CASSFWAGMTDTQYF. CDR3 nucleotide sequence: TGCGCCAGCAGCTTCTGGGCAGGGATGACAGATACGCAGTATTTT.

The CDR3 reads CASSLQRDFYEQYF. CDR3 in DNA: TGTGCCAGCAGCTTACAGCGGGACTTCTACGAGCAGTACTTC. V gene TRBV13 combines with J gene TRBJ2-7; 7 bases match TRBD2. The ends lost 2 bases at V and 3 bases at J; junction bases unmatched: 4. The germline gives CDR1 PRHDT, CDR2 FYEKMQ (reference sequence). The CDR3 spans 14 residues.

The chain links TRBV18 to TRBJ2-7, with D perhaps matching TRBD1 or TRBD2 (6 bases each). The CDR3 spans 16 residues. The V gene's germline CDR1 is KGHSH and CDR2 LQKENI. V was cut by 3 bases and J by 6 bases, with 21 bases left in between. The CDR3 spells CASSPRRGSLLGEQYF. The DNA for the CDR3 is TGTGCCAGCTCACCCAGGAGGGGGTCGCTACTGGGCGAGCAGTACTTC.

This sequence joins TRBV5-1 and TRBJ1-6; the D is unclear. The CDR3 has 15 residues. Deletions cut 4 bases from V and 3 bases from J, with 11 bases between. Germline V gene data show CDR1 as SGHRS and CDR2 as YFSETQ. The CDR3 DNA reads TGCGCCAGCAGCGACGACCAAGTCTATAATTCACCCCTCCACTTT. Its translation: CASSDDQVYNSPLHF. Together with reference TRBV5-1 and TRBJ1-6, the CDR3 gives the full variable domain: KAGVTQTPRYLIKTRGQQVTLSCSPISGHRSVSWYQQTPGQGLQFLFEYFSETQRNKGNFPGRFSGRQFSNSRSEMNVSTLELGDSALYLCASSDDQVYNSPLHFGNGTRLTVT.

The chain is built from TRBV5-6 and TRBJ1-1; 8 positions match TRBD1. The CDR3 loop spans 14 amino acids. Germline CDR1 SGHDT, CDR2 YYEEEE. The trim removed 2 bases at V and 1 base at J, leaving 1 base unmatched. The CDR3 region is CASSLQGGNTEAFF. The CDR3 bases are TGTGCCAGCAGCTTACAGGGGGGGAACACTGAAGCTTTCTTT.

The chain links TRBV7-2 to TRBJ1-2; 11 bases align to TRBD1. The CDR3 has 14 amino acids. Losses at the gene ends were 4 bases for V and 8 bases for J; bases not matched to a gene: 6. The germline gives CDR1 SGHTA, CDR2 FQGNSA. The CDR3 sequence is CASSSSDRGHGYTF. CDR3 nucleotide sequence: TGTGCCAGCAGCTCCTCGGACAGGGGGCACGGCTACACCTTC.

The chain has TRBV10-3 and TRBJ2-1; D not certain. The CDR3 extends over 17 amino acids. The V and J ends lost 0 bases and 5 bases respectively, with 17 bases between them. CDR1 and CDR2 from the germline V gene are ENHRY and SYGVKD. The CDR3 loop is CAISESKARNNHNEQFF. Here the CDR3 DNA reads TGTGCCATCAGTGAGTCCAAGGCTAGAAATAACCACAATGAGCAGTTCTTC.

This clone was seen just once. V usage is TRBV18 and J usage is TRBJ2-5; perhaps TRBD2 as D (6 bases). The J call is doubtful: the DNA matches TRBJ2-7 better. The CDR3 has 13 amino acids. From germline, CDR1 is KGHSH and CDR2 LQKENI. The chain's CDR3 is CASSTGVTYEQYF. The DNA for the CDR3 is TGTGCCAGCTCTACGGGAGTTACCTACGAGCAGTACTTC.

The rearrangement joins TRBV6-6 to TRBJ1-1; D possibly corresponds to TRBD1 (5 bases). Trimming took 7 bases from V and 4 from J, leaving 16 bases between them. Germline CDR1 MNHNY, CDR2 SVGAGI (reference sequence). The CDR3 consists of 14 residues. This CDR3 reads CASTAGVGTTEAFF. The DNA for the CDR3 is TGTGCCAGCACCGCCGGGGTCGGGACCACTGAAGCTTTCTTT.

This chain joins TRBV7-9 and TRBJ2-2; D not certain. With 0 bases removed from V and 7 bases from J, the gap between germline ends came to 9 bases. Germline CDR1 reads SEHNR; CDR2 reads FQNEAQ (reference sequence). The CDR3 is 14 amino acids. CDR3: CASSLAADIGELFF. CDR3 bases: TGTGCCAGCAGCTTAGCGGCCGATATCGGGGAGCTGTTTTTT.

This rearrangement joins TRBV7-8 to TRBJ1-1; no reliable D call. The CDR3 spans 13 residues. With 5 bases removed from V and 5 bases from J, the gap between germline ends came to 12 bases. Germline V lookup: CDR1 SGHVS, CDR2 FQNEAQ. The chain's CDR3 is CASSPIGVTEAFF. In DNA form, the CDR3 reads TGTGCCAGCAGCCCTATAGGAGTTACTGAAGCTTTCTTT.

This chain uses TRBV9 with TRBJ2-6; the D gene is possibly TRBD1 (5 bases). The germline V gene encodes CDR1 SGDLS and CDR2 YYNGEE. Trimming removed 3 bases from V and 0 bases from J, with 13 bases in between. The CDR3 runs 17 residues. The CDR3 sequence: CASSGYGHYSGANVLTF. In DNA form, the CDR3 reads TGTGCCAGCAGCGGGTATGGACACTACTCTGGGGCCAACGTCCTGACTTTC.

This clone has a handful of counts. The V call is TRBV5-4, the J call TRBJ2-5; the match to TRBD1 covers 8 bases. Germline trimming cut 6 bases from V and 4 bases from J; bases unmatched to any gene: 5. This CDR3 is built from 13 residues. Germline V gives CDR1 SGHNT, CDR2 YYREEE (reference sequence). The CDR3 sequence: CASKDRATETQYF. In DNA form, the CDR3 reads TGTGCCAGCAAGGACAGGGCCACAGAGACCCAGTACTTC.

This clone was detected once. The chain uses TRBV25-1 and TRBJ2-3, with 8 bases aligning to TRBD1. This CDR3 is 15 amino acids long. Germline CDR1 MGHDK, CDR2 SYGVNS. J was trimmed by 0 bases and V by 6 bases; bases with no gene match: 5. CDR3 loop: CASSPTGASTDTQYF. In DNA, the CDR3 is TGTGCCAGCAGCCCGACAGGGGCTAGCACAGATACGCAGTATTTT.